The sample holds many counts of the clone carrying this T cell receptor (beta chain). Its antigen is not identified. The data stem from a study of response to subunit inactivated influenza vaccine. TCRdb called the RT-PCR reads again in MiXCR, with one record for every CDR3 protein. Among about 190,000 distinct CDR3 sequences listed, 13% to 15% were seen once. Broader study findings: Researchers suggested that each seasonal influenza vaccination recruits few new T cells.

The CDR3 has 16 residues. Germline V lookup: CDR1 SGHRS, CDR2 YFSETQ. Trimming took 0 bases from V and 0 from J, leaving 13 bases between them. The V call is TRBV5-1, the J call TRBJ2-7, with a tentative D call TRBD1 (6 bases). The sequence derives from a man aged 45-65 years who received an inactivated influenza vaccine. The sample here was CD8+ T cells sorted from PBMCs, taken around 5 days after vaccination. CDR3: CASSLEPGESSYEQYF. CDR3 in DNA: TGCGCCAGCAGCTTGGAACCAGGGGAAAGCTCCTACGAGCAGTACTTC.